This T cell receptor beta chain was captured by sequencing in a study of blood T cell repertoires in COVID-19. In the study overall: The origin of the acute and convalescent COVID-19 samples was the United States, Italy and Spain. PBMCs, B-cell-depleted T cells, or T cells provided the cDNA or gDNA that made up the material.

Original analysis: From reference gene primer amplification, estimates of nucleated cell counts were derived. The protocol was immunoSEQ multiplex PCR, while the TCRdb copy is restricted to in-frame clones and leaves out a portion. Clonal size and the V and J genes are those of that table, whereas D and trimming came from the DNA. The sample has roughly 90,000 clones, 89% seen once. V trimming: 0 bases; J trimming: 6 bases; junction bases outside the gene matches: 4. Germline CDR1 LNHNV, CDR2 YYDKDF (reference sequence). The CDR3 runs 14 residues. The source of this sequence is a woman of 80 years or more with active COVID-19. The material sequenced was peripheral blood. The J gene is TRBJ1-2, the V gene TRBV15, with 7 positions matching TRBD1. As DNA, the CDR3 is TGTGCCACCAGCAGAGATCCAACAGGGGATGGCTACACCTTC. This encodes CATSRDPTGDGYTF.